This T cell receptor beta chain was captured by sequencing in a study of cytomegalovirus exposure and HLA in healthy donors. Notes on the study in general: Most TCR sequences proved rare, with some public TCRs found in many donors.

Data came from immunoSEQ multiplex PCR; TCRdb stores just in-frame clones and leaves some out. The sample shows about 74,000 clones, 90% to 95% of them seen only once. The CDR3 covers 13 residues. The V gene lost 2 bases and the J gene lost 5 bases, with 9 bases spanning the gap. CDR1 is MDHEN and CDR2 is SYDVKM in the germline V gene. About this clone: The antigen is not known.

The clonotype was recovered from a man between 18 and 29 years old in good health and CMV-seropositive. The sequenced material came from PBMCs. The chain uses TRBV28 and TRBJ2-5; D is possibly TRBD1 (5 bases). The CDR3 here is CASSLGAAETQYF. DNA of the CDR3: TGTGCCAGCAGTTTAGGGGCGGCGGAGACCCAGTACTTC.